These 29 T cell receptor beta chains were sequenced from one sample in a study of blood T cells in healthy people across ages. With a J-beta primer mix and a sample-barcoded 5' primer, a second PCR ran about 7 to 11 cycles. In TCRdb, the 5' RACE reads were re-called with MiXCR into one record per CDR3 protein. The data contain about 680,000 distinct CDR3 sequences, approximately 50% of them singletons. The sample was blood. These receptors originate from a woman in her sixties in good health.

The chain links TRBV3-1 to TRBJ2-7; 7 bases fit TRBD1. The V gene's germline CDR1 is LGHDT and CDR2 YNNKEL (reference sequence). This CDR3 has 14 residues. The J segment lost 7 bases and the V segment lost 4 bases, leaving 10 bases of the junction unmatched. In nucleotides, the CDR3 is TGTGCCAGCAGCCCCCACCCGACAGGGAGAGAGCAGTACTTC. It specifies CASSPHPTGREQYF.

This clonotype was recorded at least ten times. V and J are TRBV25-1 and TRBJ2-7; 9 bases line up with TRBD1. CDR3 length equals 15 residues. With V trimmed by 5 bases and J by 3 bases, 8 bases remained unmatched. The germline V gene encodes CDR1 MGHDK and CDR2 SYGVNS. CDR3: CASSFADRGVYEQYF. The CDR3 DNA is TGTGCCAGCAGTTTCGCTGACAGGGGGGTCTACGAGCAGTACTTC.

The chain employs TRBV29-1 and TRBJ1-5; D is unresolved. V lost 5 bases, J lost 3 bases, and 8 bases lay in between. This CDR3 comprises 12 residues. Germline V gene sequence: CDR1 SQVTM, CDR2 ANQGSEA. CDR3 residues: CSVRNINQPQHF. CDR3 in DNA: TGCAGCGTTCGGAACATCAATCAGCCCCAGCATTTT.

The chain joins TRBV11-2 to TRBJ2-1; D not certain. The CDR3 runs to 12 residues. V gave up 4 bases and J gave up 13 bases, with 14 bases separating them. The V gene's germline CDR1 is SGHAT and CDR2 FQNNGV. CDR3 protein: CASSSAPGPQFF. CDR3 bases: TGTGCCAGCAGCTCCGCTCCGGGCCCTCAGTTCTTC.

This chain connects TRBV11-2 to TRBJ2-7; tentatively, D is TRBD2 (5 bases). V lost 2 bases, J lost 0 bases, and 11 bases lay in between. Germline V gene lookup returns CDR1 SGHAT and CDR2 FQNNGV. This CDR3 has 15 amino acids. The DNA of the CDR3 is TGTGCCAGCAGCTTAATAAGAGGGCTCTCCTACGAGCAGTACTTC. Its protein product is CASSLIRGLSYEQYF.

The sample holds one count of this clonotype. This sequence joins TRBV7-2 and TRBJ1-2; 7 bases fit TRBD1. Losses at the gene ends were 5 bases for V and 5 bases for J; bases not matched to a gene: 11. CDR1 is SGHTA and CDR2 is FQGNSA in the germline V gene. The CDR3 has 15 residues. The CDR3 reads CASSPGTAKGYGYTF. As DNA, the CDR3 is TGTGCCAGCAGCCCGGGGACAGCTAAGGGGTATGGCTACACCTTC.

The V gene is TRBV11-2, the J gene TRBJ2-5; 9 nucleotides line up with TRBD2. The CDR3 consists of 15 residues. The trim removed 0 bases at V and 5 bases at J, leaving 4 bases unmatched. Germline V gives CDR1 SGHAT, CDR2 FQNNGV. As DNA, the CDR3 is TGTGCCAGCAGCTTAGATGGCGGGAGGGCTGAGACCCAGTACTTC. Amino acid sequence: CASSLDGGRAETQYF. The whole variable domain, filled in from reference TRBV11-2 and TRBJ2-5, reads EAGVAQSPRYKIIEKRQSVAFWCNPISGHATLYWYQQILGQGPKLLIQFQNNGVVDDSQLPKDRFSAERLKGVDSTLKIQPAKLEDSAVYLCASSLDGGRAETQYFGPGTRLLVL.

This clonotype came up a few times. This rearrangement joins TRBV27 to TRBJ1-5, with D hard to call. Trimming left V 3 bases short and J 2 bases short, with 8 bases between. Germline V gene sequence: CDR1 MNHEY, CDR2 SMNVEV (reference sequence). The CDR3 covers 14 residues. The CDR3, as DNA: TGTGCCAGCAGTTTGAGGCTGGGCAATCAGCCCCAGCATTTT. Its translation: CASSLRLGNQPQHF.

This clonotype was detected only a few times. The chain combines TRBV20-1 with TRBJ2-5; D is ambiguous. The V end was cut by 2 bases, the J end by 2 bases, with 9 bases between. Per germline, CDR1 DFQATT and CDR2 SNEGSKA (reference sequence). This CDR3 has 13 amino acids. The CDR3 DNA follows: TGCAGTGCTAGACCTGGGATACAAGAGACCCAGTACTTC. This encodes CSARPGIQETQYF.

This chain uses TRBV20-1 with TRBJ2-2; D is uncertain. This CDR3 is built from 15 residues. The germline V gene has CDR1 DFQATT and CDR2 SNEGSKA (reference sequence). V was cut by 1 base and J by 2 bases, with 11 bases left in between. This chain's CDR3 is CSARAGQFNTGELFF. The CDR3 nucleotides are TGCAGTGCTAGAGCCGGGCAGTTCAACACCGGGGAGCTGTTTTTT.

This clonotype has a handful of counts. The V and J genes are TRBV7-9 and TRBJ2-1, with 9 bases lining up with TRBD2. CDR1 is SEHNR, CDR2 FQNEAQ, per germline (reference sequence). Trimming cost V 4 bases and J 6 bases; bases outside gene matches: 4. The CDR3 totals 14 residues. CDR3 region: CASSSGTSFNEQFF. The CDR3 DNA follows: TGTGCCAGCAGCTCCGGGACTAGCTTCAATGAGCAGTTCTTC.

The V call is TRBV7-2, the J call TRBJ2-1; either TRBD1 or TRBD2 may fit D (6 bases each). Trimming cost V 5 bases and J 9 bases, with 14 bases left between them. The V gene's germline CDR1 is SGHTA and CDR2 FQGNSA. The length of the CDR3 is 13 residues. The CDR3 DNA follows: TGTGCCAGCAGCCAGAGGGGGGCGGGTGAGCAGTTCTTC. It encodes CASSQRGAGEQFF.

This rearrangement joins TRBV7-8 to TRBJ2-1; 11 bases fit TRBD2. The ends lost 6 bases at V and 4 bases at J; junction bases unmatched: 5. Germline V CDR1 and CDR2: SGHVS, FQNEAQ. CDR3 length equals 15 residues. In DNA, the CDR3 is TGTGCCAGCAGACAAACTAGCGGGGGTTACAATGAGCAGTTCTTC. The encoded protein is CASRQTSGGYNEQFF.

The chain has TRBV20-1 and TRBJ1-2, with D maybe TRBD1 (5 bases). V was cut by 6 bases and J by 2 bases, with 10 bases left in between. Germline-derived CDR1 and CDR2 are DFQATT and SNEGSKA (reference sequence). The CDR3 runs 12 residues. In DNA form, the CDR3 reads TGCAGTGCCGACCGGGACAACTATGGCTACACCTTC. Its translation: CSADRDNYGYTF.

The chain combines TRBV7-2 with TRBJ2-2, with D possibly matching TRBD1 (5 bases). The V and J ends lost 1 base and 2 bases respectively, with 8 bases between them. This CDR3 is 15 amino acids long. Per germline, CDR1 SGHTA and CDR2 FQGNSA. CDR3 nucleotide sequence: TGTGCCAGCAGCTTAGAGGGGCGAAACACCGGGGAGCTGTTTTTT. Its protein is CASSLEGRNTGELFF.

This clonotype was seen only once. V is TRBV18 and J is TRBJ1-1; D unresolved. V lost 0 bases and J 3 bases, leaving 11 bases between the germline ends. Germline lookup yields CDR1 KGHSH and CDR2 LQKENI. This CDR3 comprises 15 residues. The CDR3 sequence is CASSPPRAGDTEAFF. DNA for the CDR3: TGTGCCAGCTCACCACCGAGGGCCGGAGACACTGAAGCTTTCTTT.

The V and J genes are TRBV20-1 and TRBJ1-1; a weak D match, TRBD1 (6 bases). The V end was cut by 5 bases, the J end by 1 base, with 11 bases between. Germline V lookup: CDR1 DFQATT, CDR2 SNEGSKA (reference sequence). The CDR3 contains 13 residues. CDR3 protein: CSALLGANTEAFF. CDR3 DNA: TGCAGTGCTTTACTGGGGGCGAACACTGAAGCTTTCTTT.

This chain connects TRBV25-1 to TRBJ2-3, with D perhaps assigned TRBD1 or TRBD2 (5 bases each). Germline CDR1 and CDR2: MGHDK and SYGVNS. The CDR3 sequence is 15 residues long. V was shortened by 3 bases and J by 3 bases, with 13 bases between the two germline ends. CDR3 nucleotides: TGTGCCAGCAGTGATGGGACGCAGAAAACAGATACGCAGTATTTT. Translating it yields CASSDGTQKTDTQYF.

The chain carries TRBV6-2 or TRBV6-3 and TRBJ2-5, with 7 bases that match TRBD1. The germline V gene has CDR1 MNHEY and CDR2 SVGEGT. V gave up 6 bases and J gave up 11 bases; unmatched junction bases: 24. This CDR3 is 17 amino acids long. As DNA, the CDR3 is TGTGCCAGCAGCTTGACAGGGCCCTCTCTTCTTACAGGAGAGCAGTACTTC. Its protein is CASSLTGPSLLTGEQYF.

The CDR3 DNA reads TGTGCCAGCAGCCCCACCCAAAGCGGGAGGGCCCGTTACAATGAGCAGTTCTTC. Protein sequence: CASSPTQSGRARYNEQFF. This chain uses TRBV11-2 with TRBJ2-1; 10 bases agree with TRBD2. J was trimmed by 4 bases and V by 5 bases; bases with no gene match: 14. Germline CDR1 is SGHAT and CDR2 is FQNNGV. The CDR3 runs to 18 residues.

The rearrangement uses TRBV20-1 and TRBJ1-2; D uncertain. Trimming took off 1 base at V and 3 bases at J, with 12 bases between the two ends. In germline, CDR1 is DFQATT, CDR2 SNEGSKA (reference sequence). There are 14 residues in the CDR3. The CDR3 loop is CSARVDDGDYGYTF. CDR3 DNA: TGCAGTGCTAGAGTCGATGACGGAGACTATGGCTACACCTTC.

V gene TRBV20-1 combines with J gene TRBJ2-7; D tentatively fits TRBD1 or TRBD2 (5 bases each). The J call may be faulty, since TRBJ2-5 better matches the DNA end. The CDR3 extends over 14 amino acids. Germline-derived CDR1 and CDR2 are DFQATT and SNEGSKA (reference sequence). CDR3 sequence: CSANEYGGVETQYF. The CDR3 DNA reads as TGCAGTGCTAACGAATATGGGGGAGTGGAGACCCAGTACTTC.

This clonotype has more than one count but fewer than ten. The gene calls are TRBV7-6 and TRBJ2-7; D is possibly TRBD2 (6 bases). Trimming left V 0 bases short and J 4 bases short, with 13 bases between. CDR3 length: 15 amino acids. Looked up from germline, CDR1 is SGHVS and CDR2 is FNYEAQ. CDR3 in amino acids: CASSLAARRGYEQYF. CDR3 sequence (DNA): TGTGCCAGCAGCTTAGCCGCCCGACGGGGGTACGAGCAGTACTTC.

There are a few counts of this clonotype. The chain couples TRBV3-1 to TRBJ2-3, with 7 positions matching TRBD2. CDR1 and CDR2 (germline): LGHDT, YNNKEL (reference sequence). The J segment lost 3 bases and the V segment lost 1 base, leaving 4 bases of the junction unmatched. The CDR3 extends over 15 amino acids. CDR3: CASSQVGEGTDTQYF. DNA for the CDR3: TGTGCCAGCAGCCAAGTCGGGGAGGGAACAGATACGCAGTATTTT.

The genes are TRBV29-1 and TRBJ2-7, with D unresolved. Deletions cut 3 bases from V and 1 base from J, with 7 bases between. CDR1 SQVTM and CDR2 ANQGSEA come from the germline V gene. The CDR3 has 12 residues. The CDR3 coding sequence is TGCAGCGTTGAGAACTCTTCCTACGAGCAGTACTTC. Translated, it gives CSVENSSYEQYF.

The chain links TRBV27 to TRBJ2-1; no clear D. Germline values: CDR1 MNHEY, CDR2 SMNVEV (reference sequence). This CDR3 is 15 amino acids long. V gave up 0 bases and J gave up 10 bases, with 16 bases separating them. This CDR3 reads CASSLSSRIMGEQFF. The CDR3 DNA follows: TGTGCCAGCAGTTTATCTAGCAGAATCATGGGCGAGCAGTTCTTC.

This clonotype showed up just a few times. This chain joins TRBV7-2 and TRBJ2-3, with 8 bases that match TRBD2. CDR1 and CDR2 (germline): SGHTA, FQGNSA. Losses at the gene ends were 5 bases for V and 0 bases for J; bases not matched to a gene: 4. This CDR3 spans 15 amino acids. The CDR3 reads CASSVSGISTDTQYF. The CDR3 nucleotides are TGTGCCAGCAGCGTTAGCGGGATCAGCACAGATACGCAGTATTTT. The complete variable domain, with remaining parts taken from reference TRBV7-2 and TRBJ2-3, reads GAGVSQSPSNKVTEKGKDVELRCDPISGHTALYWYRQSLGQGLEFLIYFQGNSAPDKSGLPSDRFSAERTGGSVSTLTIQRTQQEDSAVYLCASSVSGISTDTQYFGPGTRLTVL.

CDR3 region: CASSVGNEQYF. The CDR3, as DNA: TGTGCCAGCAGCGTAGGGAATGAGCAGTACTTC. The gene calls are TRBV9 and TRBJ2-7; no clear D gene. Germline values: CDR1 SGDLS, CDR2 YYNGEE. V was shortened by 0 bases and J by 7 bases, with 5 bases between the two germline ends. The CDR3 runs 11 residues.

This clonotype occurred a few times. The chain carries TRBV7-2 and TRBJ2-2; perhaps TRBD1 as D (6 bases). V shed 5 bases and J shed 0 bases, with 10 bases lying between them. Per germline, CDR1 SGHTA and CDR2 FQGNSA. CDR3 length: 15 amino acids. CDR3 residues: CASSPGQSNTGELFF. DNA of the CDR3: TGTGCCAGCAGCCCGGGACAATCGAACACCGGGGAGCTGTTTTTT.